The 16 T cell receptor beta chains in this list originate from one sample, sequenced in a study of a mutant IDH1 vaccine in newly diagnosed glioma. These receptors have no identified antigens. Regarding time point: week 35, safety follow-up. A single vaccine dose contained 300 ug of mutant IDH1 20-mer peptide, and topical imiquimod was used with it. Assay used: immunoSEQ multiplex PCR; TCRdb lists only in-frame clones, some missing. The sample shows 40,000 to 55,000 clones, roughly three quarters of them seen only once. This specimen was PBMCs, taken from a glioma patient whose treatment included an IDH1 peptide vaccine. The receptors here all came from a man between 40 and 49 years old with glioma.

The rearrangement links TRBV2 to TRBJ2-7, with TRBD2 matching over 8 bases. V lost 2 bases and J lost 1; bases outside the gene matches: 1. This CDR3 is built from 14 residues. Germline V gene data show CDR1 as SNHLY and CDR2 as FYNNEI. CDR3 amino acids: CASSEREGSYEQYF. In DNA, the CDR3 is TGTGCCAGCAGTGAACGGGAGGGGTCCTACGAGCAGTACTTC.

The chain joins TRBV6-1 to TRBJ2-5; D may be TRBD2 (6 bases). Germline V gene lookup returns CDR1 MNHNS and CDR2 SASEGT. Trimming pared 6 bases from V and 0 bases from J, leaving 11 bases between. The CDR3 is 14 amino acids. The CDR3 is CASRTGVHQETQYF. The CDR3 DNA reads TGTGCCAGCAGAACGGGGGTGCACCAAGAGACCCAGTACTTC.

CDR3 DNA: TGCGCCAGCAGCTGGGGGACAGGGAACACTGAAGCTTTCTTT. It specifies CASSWGTGNTEAFF. V and J are TRBV5-1 and TRBJ1-1, with TRBD1 identical over 8 bases. This CDR3 has 14 amino acids. With 3 bases clipped from V and 1 base from J, the junction kept 2 bases outside the gene matches. The V gene's germline CDR1 is SGHRS and CDR2 YFSETQ.

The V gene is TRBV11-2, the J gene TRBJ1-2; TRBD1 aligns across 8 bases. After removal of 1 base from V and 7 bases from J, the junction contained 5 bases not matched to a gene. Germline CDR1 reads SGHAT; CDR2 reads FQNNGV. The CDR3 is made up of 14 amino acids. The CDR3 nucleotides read TGTGCCAGCAGCTTAGCAACAGGGGGAATTGGCTACACCTTC. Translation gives CASSLATGGIGYTF.

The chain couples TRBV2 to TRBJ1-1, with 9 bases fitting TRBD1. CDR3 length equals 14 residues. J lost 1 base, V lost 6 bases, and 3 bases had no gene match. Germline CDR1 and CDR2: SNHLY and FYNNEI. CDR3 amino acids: CASRQGAGNTEAFF. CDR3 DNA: TGTGCCAGCAGACAGGGGGCGGGGAACACTGAAGCTTTCTTT.

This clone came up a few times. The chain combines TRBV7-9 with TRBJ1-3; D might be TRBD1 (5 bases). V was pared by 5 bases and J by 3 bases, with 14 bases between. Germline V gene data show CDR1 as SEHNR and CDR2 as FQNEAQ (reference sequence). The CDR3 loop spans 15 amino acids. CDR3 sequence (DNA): TGTGCCAGCAGCCCGCGGGCTCAGGGTGGAAACACCATATATTTT. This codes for CASSPRAQGGNTIYF.

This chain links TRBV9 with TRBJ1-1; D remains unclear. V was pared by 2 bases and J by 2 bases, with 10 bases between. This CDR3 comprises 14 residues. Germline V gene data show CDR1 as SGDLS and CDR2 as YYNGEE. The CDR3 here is CASSVEGINTEAFF. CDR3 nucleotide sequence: TGTGCCAGCAGCGTCGAGGGTATAAACACTGAAGCTTTCTTT. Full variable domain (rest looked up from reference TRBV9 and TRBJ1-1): DSGVTQTPKHLITATGQRVTLRCSPRSGDLSVYWYQQSLDQGLQFLIQYYNGEERAKGNILERFSAQQFPDLHSELNLSSLELGDSALYFCASSVEGINTEAFFGQGTRLTVV.

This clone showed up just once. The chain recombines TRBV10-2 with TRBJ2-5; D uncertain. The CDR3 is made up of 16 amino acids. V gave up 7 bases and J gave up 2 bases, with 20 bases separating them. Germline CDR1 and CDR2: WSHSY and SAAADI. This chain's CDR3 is CASTQGYGSPQETQYF. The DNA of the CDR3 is TGCGCCAGCACCCAAGGCTATGGGTCACCGCAAGAGACCCAGTACTTC.

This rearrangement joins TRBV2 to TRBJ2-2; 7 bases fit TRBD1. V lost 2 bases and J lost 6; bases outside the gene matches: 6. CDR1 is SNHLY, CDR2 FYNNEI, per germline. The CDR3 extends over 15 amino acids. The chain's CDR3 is CASSESDREAGELFF. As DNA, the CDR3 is TGTGCCAGCAGTGAATCCGACAGGGAAGCCGGGGAGCTGTTTTTT.

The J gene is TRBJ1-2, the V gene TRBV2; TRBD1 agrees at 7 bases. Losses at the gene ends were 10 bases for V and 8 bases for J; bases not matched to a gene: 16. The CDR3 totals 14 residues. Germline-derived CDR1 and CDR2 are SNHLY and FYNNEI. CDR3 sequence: CANRGSTGVGGYTF. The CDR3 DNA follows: TGTGCCAACAGGGGAAGTACAGGGGTGGGAGGCTACACCTTC.

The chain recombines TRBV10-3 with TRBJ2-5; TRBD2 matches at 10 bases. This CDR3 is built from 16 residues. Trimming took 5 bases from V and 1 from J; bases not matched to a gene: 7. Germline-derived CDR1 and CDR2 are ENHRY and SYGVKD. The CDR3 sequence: CAISPVVAGGQETQYF. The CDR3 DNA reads TGTGCCATCAGTCCCGTGGTAGCGGGGGGCCAAGAGACCCAGTACTTC.

The CDR3 reads CASSEGTGNNYGYTF. CDR3 DNA sequence: TGTGCCAGCAGTGAGGGGACAGGAAATAACTATGGCTACACCTTC. The genes are TRBV6-4 and TRBJ1-2; 8 bases align to TRBD1. V lost 3 bases to trimming and J lost 1 base; unmatched junction nucleotides: 4. The CDR3 loop spans 15 amino acids. Germline assignment: CDR1 MRHNA and CDR2 SNTAGT.

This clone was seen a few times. The CDR3 bases are TGTGCCACCAGCCAAGACTACAGGGGGTTAGCTTTCTTT. Its translation: CATSQDYRGLAFF. The V gene is TRBV15, the J gene TRBJ1-1, with 8 bases identical to TRBD1. The germline gives CDR1 LNHNV, CDR2 YYDKDF (reference sequence). This CDR3 has 13 amino acids. V shed 5 bases and J 10 bases; nucleotides not matched to a gene: 9.

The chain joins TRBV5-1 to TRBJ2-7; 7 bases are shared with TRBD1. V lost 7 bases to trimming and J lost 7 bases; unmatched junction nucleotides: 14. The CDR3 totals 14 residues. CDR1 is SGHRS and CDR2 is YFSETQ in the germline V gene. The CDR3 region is CASGAGTAVREQYF. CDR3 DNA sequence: TGCGCCAGCGGCGCCGGGACAGCCGTACGAGAGCAGTACTTC.

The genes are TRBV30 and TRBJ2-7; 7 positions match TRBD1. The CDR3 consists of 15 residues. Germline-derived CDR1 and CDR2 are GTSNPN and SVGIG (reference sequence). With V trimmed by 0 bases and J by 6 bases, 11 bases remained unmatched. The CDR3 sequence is CAWSVGLDRRLEQYF. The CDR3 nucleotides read TGTGCCTGGAGTGTAGGCTTGGACAGGCGTCTCGAGCAGTACTTC.

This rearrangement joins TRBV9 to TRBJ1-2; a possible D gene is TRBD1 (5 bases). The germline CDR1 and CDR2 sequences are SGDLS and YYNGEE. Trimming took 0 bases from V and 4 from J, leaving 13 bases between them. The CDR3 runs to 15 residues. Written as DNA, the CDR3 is TGTGCCAGCAGCGTAGGGGGAACAGGCGCCTATGGCTACACCTTC. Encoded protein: CASSVGGTGAYGYTF.